A selection of T cell receptor beta chains follows, all from one sample in a study of blood T cells in healthy people across ages. MiXCR, run by TCRdb on the 5' RACE reads, gives a single entry per CDR3 protein. This table has 1.5 million to 2 million distinct CDR3 sequences, less than 50% appearing once. Sequencing was done on a sample of blood. The receptors shown here come from a woman in her forties in good health. Both conserved end residues are part of each CDR3. The D gene is left open where the match is weak. The size entry is marked missing in some rows and otherwise reads once, few, many or a size class.

>TRBJ2-7|TRBV6-5|few|NA
CASSQGPFYEQYF
TGTGCCAGCAGTCAGGGCCCATTCTACGAGCAGTACTTC
>TRBJ2-3|TRBV6-2/TRBV6-3|NA|NA
CASSSSGKTDTQYF
TGTGCCAGCAGTTCCTCAGGGAAAACAGATACGCAGTATTTT
>TRBJ1-5|TRBV7-9|NA|NA
CASSGGTLSNQPQHF
TGTGCCAGCAGCGGCGGGACTCTTAGCAATCAGCCCCAGCATTTT
>TRBJ1-2|TRBV24-1|few|TRBD1
CATSDPGTGGFQNGYTF
TGTGCCACCAGTGACCCCGGGACAGGGGGTTTTCAGAATGGCTACACCTTC
>TRBJ2-1|TRBV10-1|NA|TRBD2
CASSPPSGSGGMNEQFF
TGCGCCAGCAGTCCTCCGTCGGGAAGCGGGGGTATGAATGAGCAGTTCTTC
>TRBJ2-4|TRBV7-3|NA|NA
CASSLSFRVGENIQYF
TGTGCCAGCAGCTTAAGCTTTCGGGTGGGGGAAAACATTCAGTACTTC
>TRBJ2-1|TRBV25-1|NA|TRBD2
CASSYGGGLREQFF
TGTGCCAGCAGTTACGGGGGGGGCCTCCGGGAGCAGTTCTTC
>TRBJ2-1|TRBV7-2|few|TRBD1
CASSPTGTGGESSYNEQFF
TGTGCCAGCAGCCCGACGGGGACAGGGGGAGAAAGCTCCTACAATGAGCAGTTCTTC
>TRBJ2-3|TRBV7-2|few|NA
CASTPTGQTDTQYF
TGTGCCAGCACCCCGACAGGTCAAACAGATACGCAGTATTTT
>TRBJ2-5|TRBV5-1|NA|TRBD1
CASSLKSGTAQETQYF
TGCGCCAGCAGCTTGAAATCGGGGACAGCACAAGAGACCCAGTACTTC
>TRBJ2-7|TRBV7-2|NA|NA
CASSLFAHRASVTYEQYF
TGTGCCAGCAGCTTATTTGCCCACAGGGCTAGCGTTACCTACGAGCAGTACTTC
>TRBJ2-3|TRBV12-3/TRBV12-4|NA|NA
CASSRVNTDTQYF
TGTGCCAGCAGTAGGGTTAACACAGATACGCAGTATTTT
>TRBJ2-7|TRBV6-6|NA|NA
CASSRVGSGEQYF
TGTGCCAGCAGCAGGGTAGGCTCCGGCGAGCAGTACTTC
>TRBJ1-6|TRBV7-2|NA|TRBD1
CASTSGGPYNSPLHF
TGTGCCAGCACCTCAGGGGGTCCCTATAATTCACCCCTCCACTTT
>TRBJ2-7|TRBV12-3/TRBV12-4|NA|NA
CASSLGGAYYEQYF
TGTGCCAGCAGTTTAGGGGGGGCTTACTACGAGCAGTACTTC
>TRBJ2-7|TRBV12-5|few|NA
CASGLDRPGPYEQYF
TGTGCTAGTGGTTTGGATAGACCAGGGCCCTACGAGCAGTACTTC
>TRBJ2-1|TRBV5-1|NA|TRBD1
CASSGEPGQGAANEQFF
TGCGCCAGCAGCGGGGAACCGGGACAGGGGGCTGCCAATGAGCAGTTCTTC
>TRBJ1-4|TRBV6-6|NA|TRBD1
CASSVYGTGRNEKLFF
TGTGCCAGCAGTGTATATGGGACAGGGCGAAACGAAAAACTGTTTTTT
>TRBJ2-5|TRBV5-5|NA|NA
CASSLPGRIIQETQYF
TGTGCCAGCAGCTTACCGGGACGGATAATACAAGAGACCCAGTACTTC
>TRBJ2-1|TRBV20-1|NA|TRBD1
CSARGGQTGYNEQFF
TGCAGTGCTAGAGGGGGACAGACCGGGTACAATGAGCAGTTCTTC
>TRBJ2-1|TRBV4-3|NA|TRBD2
CASSQVTSGPTYNEQFF
TGCGCCAGCAGCCAAGTTACTAGCGGGCCCACCTACAATGAGCAGTTCTTC
>TRBJ2-3|TRBV7-2|NA|NA
CASSFAARYTDTQYF
TGTGCCAGCAGCTTTGCGGCTAGATACACAGATACGCAGTATTTT
>TRBJ2-3|TRBV18|NA|NA
CASSPRRTDTQCF
TGTGCCAGCTCACCAAGGCGAACAGATACGCAGTGTTTT
>TRBJ2-7|TRBV7-9|few|NA
CAGSYHRDATSYEQYF
TGTGCCGGCAGTTACCACCGGGACGCCACGTCCTACGAGCAGTACTTC
>TRBJ2-1|TRBV27|NA|NA
CASFRESPGRYNEQFF
TGTGCCAGCTTCCGGGAGAGCCCAGGGAGGTACAATGAGCAGTTCTTC
>TRBJ2-1|TRBV5-1|few|NA
CASSRALNEQFF
TGCGCCAGCAGCCGGGCCCTCAATGAGCAGTTCTTC
>TRBJ2-1|TRBV29-1|many|TRBD1
CSVGGQANNEQFF
TGCAGCGTTGGGGGACAGGCAAACAATGAGCAGTTCTTC
>TRBJ2-3|TRBV4-1|NA|NA
CASSQADVSDTDTQYF
TGCGCCAGCAGCCAAGCGGACGTCTCTGACACAGATACGCAGTATTTT
>TRBJ2-6|TRBV7-9|few|NA
CAGHTGSGANVLTF
TGTGCCGGACACACAGGCTCTGGGGCCAACGTCCTGACTTTC
>TRBJ1-2|TRBV5-1|NA|NA
CASSLASGGAAGYTF
TGCGCCAGCAGCTTGGCTTCGGGGGGCGCGGCTGGCTACACCTTC
>TRBJ2-7|TRBV28|once|TRBD1
CASSPQTGGGYEQYF
TGTGCCAGCAGTCCACAGACAGGGGGCGGCTACGAGCAGTACTTC
>TRBJ1-2|TRBV28|NA|NA
CASSWADTDYGYTF
TGTGCCAGCAGTTGGGCAGACACAGACTATGGCTACACCTTC
>TRBJ2-7|TRBV28|NA|TRBD1
CVSSSDRGNSYEQYF
TGTGTCAGCAGTTCTGACAGGGGGAATTCCTACGAGCAGTACTTC
>TRBJ2-1|TRBV11-3|NA|NA
CASSQEGNRYNEQFF
TGTGCCAGCAGCCAAGAGGGGAATCGGTACAATGAGCAGTTCTTC
>TRBJ2-5|TRBV20-1|NA|NA
CSAPREETQYF
TGCAGTGCCCCTCGGGAGGAGACCCAGTACTTC
>TRBJ2-7|TRBV6-1|NA|NA
CAGSEFGGPRDEQYF
TGTGCCGGCAGTGAATTCGGCGGGCCCCGCGACGAGCAGTACTTC
>TRBJ1-4|TRBV20-1|NA|NA
CSVRGGGNEKLFF
TGCAGTGTCAGGGGTGGCGGCAATGAAAAACTGTTTTTT
>TRBJ2-1|TRBV12-3/TRBV12-4|NA|NA
CASRKTLTYNEQFF
TGTGCCAGCAGAAAGACACTCACCTACAATGAGCAGTTCTTC
>TRBJ2-1|TRBV28|NA|NA
CASSKGTAYQETQFF
TGTGCCAGCAGTAAGGGGACCGCTTACCAAGAGACCCAGTTCTTC
>TRBJ2-4|TRBV29-1|NA|NA
CSVRLQPNIQYF
TGCAGCGTTCGACTTCAGCCCAACATTCAGTACTTC
>TRBJ2-6|TRBV28|few|NA
CASSAFSSGANVLTF
TGTGCCAGCAGTGCCTTTTCCTCTGGGGCCAACGTCCTGACTTTC
>TRBJ2-7|TRBV9|NA|TRBD2
CASSAGLATYEQYF
TGTGCCAGCAGCGCCGGACTAGCGACTTACGAGCAGTACTTC
>TRBJ2-7|TRBV21-1|few|NA
CASSRTKGDYEQYF
TGTGCCAGCAGCCGTACAAAGGGGGACTACGAGCAGTACTTC
>TRBJ2-1|TRBV2|few|NA
CASSVLAIHEQFF
TGTGCCAGCAGTGTTCTAGCGATACATGAGCAGTTCTTC
>TRBJ2-5|TRBV4-3|few|NA
CASSQDIRGSSQETQYF
TGCGCCAGCAGCCAAGATATCAGAGGGAGCTCTCAAGAGACCCAGTACTTC
>TRBJ2-5|TRBV29-1|NA|NA
CSTGGGAARQETQYF
TGCAGCACAGGAGGGGGGGCAGCTAGGCAAGAGACCCAGTACTTC
>TRBJ2-1|TRBV20-1|NA|NA
CSARDNHQEQFF
TGCAGTGCTAGAGATAACCACCAAGAGCAGTTCTTC
>TRBJ2-7|TRBV12-3/TRBV12-4|NA|NA
CASSPRRRPGDTQYF
TGTGCCAGCAGTCCAAGACGGAGGCCGGGGGATACCCAGTACTTC
>TRBJ2-5|TRBV20-1|few|NA
CSAGPGAETQYF
TGCAGTGCTGGCCCTGGGGCAGAGACCCAGTACTTC
>TRBJ2-1|TRBV9|once|TRBD2
CASSGRLAGVRNNEQFF
TGTGCCAGCAGCGGGAGACTAGCGGGGGTGCGCAACAATGAGCAGTTCTTC
>TRBJ2-7|TRBV20-1|NA|NA
CSAWIGQTYEQYF
TGTAGTGCTTGGATAGGACAGACCTACGAGCAGTACTTC
>TRBJ2-3|TRBV3-1|NA|NA
CASSQDGHRLNLRDTRYF
TGTGCCAGCAGCCAAGATGGACACCGTCTGAACTTGAGAGATACGCGGTATTTT
>TRBJ2-5|TRBV5-1|NA|NA
CACSLDSQETQYF
TGCGCCTGCAGCTTGGACTCCCAAGAGACCCAGTACTTC
>TRBJ2-1|TRBV6-2/TRBV6-3|NA|TRBD2
CASSKGLAGAYNEQFF
TGTGCCAGCAGCAAGGGACTAGCGGGGGCCTACAATGAGCAGTTCTTC